The clone carrying this T cell receptor beta chain was detected a few times. The antigen is not known. The sample comes from a study of T cells after yellow fever vaccination. General study results and limits: Clonotypes appearing in both CD4 and CD8 compartments existed, and their share was small. The secondary response showed a weaker magnitude and a faster peak, day 5 versus 15. A large majority of primary-vaccination clones showed up again after the booster (roughly 95% CD4, 85% to 90% CD8).

For TCR, cDNA came from 5'RACE template switching, which added a universal primer site and UMIs. TCRdb redid the calling of the 5' RACE reads with MiXCR, one entry per CDR3 protein. The data show some 170,000 distinct CDR3 sequences, around 9.7% seen once. CDR1 is MNHEY and CDR2 is SVGAGI in the germline V gene. This CDR3 is built from 15 residues. V lost 6 bases to trimming and J lost 6 bases; unmatched junction nucleotides: 13. The receptor was isolated from a man younger than 30 who received the YFV17D yellow fever vaccine. The chain employs TRBV6-5 and TRBJ1-2; 7 positions agree with TRBD1. The material sequenced was CD8+ T cells sorted from PBMCs, taken 45 days after the yellow fever booster vaccination. The CDR3 here is CASSHGTAQVDGYTF. CDR3 coding DNA: TGTGCCAGCAGCCACGGGACAGCACAGGTGGATGGCTACACCTTC.